The 7 T cell receptor beta chains reported below all come from one sample, sequenced in a study of cytomegalovirus exposure and HLA in healthy donors. PCR was performed using 60 Vbeta and 13 Jbeta primers. Sequenced by immunoSEQ multiplex PCR; TCRdb stores in-frame clones only, minus some. The repertoire holds over 100,000 clones, with approximately 80% as singletons. Sample: PBMCs. These receptors were collected from a male donor in good health and CMV-seropositive.

V and J are TRBV9 and TRBJ1-2; unclear D gene. The CDR3 totals 14 residues. Germline values: CDR1 SGDLS, CDR2 YYNGEE. V was trimmed by 3 bases and J by 3 bases, leaving 12 bases between them. In nucleotides, the CDR3 is TGTGCCAGCAGCGCCGCCGGGAGGGACTATGGCTACACCTTC. This codes for CASSAAGRDYGYTF.

The chain combines TRBV4-2 with TRBJ1-1; 7 positions match TRBD1. The CDR3 runs to 14 residues. V trimming: 4 bases; J trimming: 7 bases; junction bases outside the gene matches: 9. Germline CDR1 reads LGHNA; CDR2 reads YNFKEQ. The CDR3 spells CASSLLQTGREAFF. The CDR3, as DNA: TGTGCCAGCAGCCTCCTTCAGACAGGGCGTGAAGCTTTCTTT.

The V call is TRBV9, the J call TRBJ1-4; tentative D call: TRBD1 (6 bases). The CDR3 runs 12 residues. V was pared by 6 bases and J by 12 bases, with 15 bases between. Germline lookup yields CDR1 SGDLS and CDR2 YYNGEE. CDR3 nucleotides: TGTGCCAGCATCCTCCAGAACAGGGAACTGTTTTTT. Its protein is CASILQNRELFF.

The CDR3 loop is CASSWTFGELFF. CDR3 nucleotide sequence: TGTGCCAGCAGCTGGACTTTCGGGGAGCTGTTTTTT. The rearrangement uses TRBV5-6 and TRBJ2-2; a weak D match, TRBD2 (5 bases). The germline V gene encodes CDR1 SGHDT and CDR2 YYEEEE. The V gene lost 3 bases and the J gene lost 7 bases, with 7 bases spanning the gap. The CDR3 totals 12 residues.

The genes are TRBV7-9 and TRBJ2-7; perhaps TRBD1 as D (5 bases). This CDR3 comprises 14 residues. Per germline, CDR1 SEHNR and CDR2 FQNEAQ (reference sequence). The germline V and J ends were trimmed by 6 bases and 2 bases, with 14 bases remaining between them. This CDR3 is CASSWGRTTYEQYF. For the CDR3, the DNA is TGTGCCAGCAGTTGGGGCAGGACCACCTACGAGCAGTACTTC.

In DNA, the CDR3 is TGTGCCAGCAGTTTATTTGGGGCCTCCTACGAGCAGTACTTC. Translation gives CASSLFGASYEQYF. The chain couples TRBV28 to TRBJ2-7; a possible D gene is TRBD1 (5 bases). The CDR3 spans 14 residues. The germline CDR1 and CDR2 sequences are MDHEN and SYDVKM. Between the trimmed V and J ends, which lost 1 base and 0 bases, there was a span of 7 bases.

Comment on this clone: At one end, the junction sequence differs from germline, possibly due to a read error. The chain uses TRBV7-9 and TRBJ2-3; 9 bases are a match to TRBD2. Germline V gene sequence: CDR1 SEHNR, CDR2 FQNEAQ (reference sequence). The CDR3 extends over 16 amino acids. The DNA of the CDR3 is TGTTCCAGCAGCACCCGGGGTAGCGGGAGCTCCTATACGCAGTATTTT. Translating it yields CSSSTRGSGSSYTQYF. The full variable domain, its missing parts supplied by reference TRBV7-9 and TRBJ2-3, is DTGVSQNPRHKITKRGQNVTFRCDPISEHNRLYWYRQTLGQGPEFLTYFQNEAQLEKSRLLSDRFSAERPKGSFSTLEIQRTEQGDSAMYLCSSSTRGSGSSYTQYFGPGTRLTVL.